This T cell receptor beta chain is from a study of blood T cell repertoires in COVID-19. Looking at the study overall: The United States, Italy and Spain were the sources of the acute and convalescent COVID-19 samples.

This CDR3 comprises 19 residues. Trimming stripped 0 bases from V and 5 bases from J, with 25 bases between. Germline CDR1 reads LNHNV; CDR2 reads YYDKDF (reference sequence). Sequencing was performed with immunoSEQ multiplex PCR; in TCRdb, only in-frame clones are kept and a portion is missing. Of approximately 220,000 clones in the sample, 65% to 85% were seen once. This chain joins TRBV15 and TRBJ1-2, with D tentatively TRBD1 (5 bases). Sequencing was carried out using peripheral blood. The clonotype was recovered from a woman aged 55-70 years with acute or convalescent COVID-19. The CDR3 sequence is CATSRDVLGTRSTLYGYTF. For the CDR3, the DNA is TGTGCCACCAGCAGAGATGTGTTGGGGACTCGCTCAACCCTTTATGGCTACACCTTC.